A selection of T cell receptor beta chains follows, all from one sample in a study of beta chain features in type 1 diabetes. The table came from immunoSEQ multiplex PCR; TCRdb's copy has only in-frame clones and leaves some out. The sample shows 250,000 or so clones, less than 35% of them seen only once. Sample: central memory CD4+ T cells from blood. All receptors derive from a man in his thirties or forties in good health. Both conserved end residues are part of each CDR3. A D gene is named only where the DNA matches it firmly. For some rows the clone size is stated as once, few or many, or as a class when expanded; others skip it.

>TRBD2|-|TRBV30|TRBJ2-5
TGTGCCTGGAGTGTACACGTGGCTAGCGGGAGGCGCCCGGGGGAGACCCAGTACTTC
CAWSVHVASGRRPGETQYF
>TRBD1|-|TRBV5-1|TRBJ2-1
TGCGCCAGCAGCTTGAACCCCGGACAGGGGAAAGGGAATGAGCAGTTCTTC
CASSLNPGQGKGNEQFF
>TRBD2|few|TRBV4-3|TRBJ2-5
TGCGCCAGCTCGGGACTAGCGGGAGAGACCCAGTACTTC
CASSGLAGETQYF
>-|few|TRBV5-8|TRBJ1-1
TGTGCCAGCAGCCCCGGGGGGGCGGCTGAAGCTTTCTTT
CASSPGGAAEAFF
>TRBD2|-|TRBV28|TRBJ2-3
TGTGCCAGCAGTTCTCGACTAGCGGGAGACTCTGATACGCAGTATTTT
CASSSRLAGDSDTQYF
>TRBD1|few|TRBV2|TRBJ2-3
TGTGCCAGCAGTCCTGGACAGGGGCACACAGATACGCAGTATTTT
CASSPGQGHTDTQYF
>-|-|TRBV30|TRBJ2-3
TGTGCCTGGGAGGGGATAGGGGAAAGGAGAGATACGCAGTATTTT
CAWEGIGERRDTQYF
>TRBD2|many|TRBV11-2|TRBJ2-3
TGTGCCAGCAGCTTAGATCGGACTAGCGGGGCCACAGATACGCAGTATTTT
CASSLDRTSGATDTQYF
>-|-|TRBV30|TRBJ1-3
TGTGCCTGGAGTGTACGGGGGGCTGGAAACACCATATATTTT
CAWSVRGAGNTIYF
>-|-|TRBV27|TRBJ2-7
TGTGCCAGCGCCGCCGACCGATCCTACGAGCAGTACTTC
CASAADRSYEQYF
>TRBD1|-|TRBV30|TRBJ2-1
TGTGCCTGGAGTTTCAAGACAGGGGCCTACAATGAGCAGTTCTTC
CAWSFKTGAYNEQFF
>-|-|TRBV29-1|TRBJ1-1
TGCAGCGTTGCCCCCATGGGCGAGGGCACTGAAGCTTTCTTT
CSVAPMGEGTEAFF
>TRBD2|-|TRBV5-4|TRBJ2-7
TGTGCCAGCAGCGTAGGGACTAGCGGAATTACCTACGAGCAGTACTTC
CASSVGTSGITYEQYF
>TRBD2|few|TRBV30|TRBJ2-1
TGTGCCTGGAGCACGGACCCGGGACTAGCGGGAGTCAGAGGCGATGAGCAGTTCTTC
CAWSTDPGLAGVRGDEQFF
>-|many|TRBV7-9|TRBJ2-2
TGTGCCTTCCATCGGGGCCAGAACACCGGGGAGCTGTTTTTT
CAFHRGQNTGELFF
>TRBD2|many|TRBV10-3|TRBJ2-2
TGTGCCATTCATAGCGGGAGCGATACCGGGGAGCTGTTTTTT
CAIHSGSDTGELFF
>-|medium-sized|TRBV6-6|TRBJ2-1
TGTGCCAGCAGTTACGGTGGCAATGAGCAGTTCTTC
CASSYGGNEQFF
>-|few|TRBV11-2|TRBJ2-5
TGTGCCAGCAGCTTAACGGACTACCCTTCAGAGACCCAGTACTTC
CASSLTDYPSETQYF
>-|-|TRBV18|TRBJ2-7
TGTGCCAGCTCAAGGACAGCAAGCTCCTACGAGCAGTACTTC
CASSRTASSYEQYF
>-|many|TRBV5-1|TRBJ1-6
TGCGCCAGCAGCTTGCTTCCGGATAATTCACCCCTCCACTTT
CASSLLPDNSPLHF
>-|few|TRBV30|TRBJ2-4
TGTGCCTGGAGCGATCCTGTGAGGCGGACGAAAAACATTCAGTACTTC
CAWSDPVRRTKNIQYF
>TRBD2|few|TRBV15|TRBJ2-1
TGTGCCACCAGCAGATGGGCTAGCGGGGACAATGAGCAGTTCTTC
CATSRWASGDNEQFF
>TRBD2|-|TRBV4-3|TRBJ2-1
TGCGCCAGCAGCCAAGATAGGACTAGCGGGAGGGTCGAGTTCTTC
CASSQDRTSGRVEFF
>-|few|TRBV7-2|TRBJ2-5
TGTGCCAGCAGCGAACTAGGGCAAGAGACCCAGTACTTC
CASSELGQETQYF
>TRBD2|few|TRBV4-2|TRBJ2-3
TGTGCCAGCAGCCAAGAGCTCGCGGGGGGAGTTAAAGATACGCAGTATTTT
CASSQELAGGVKDTQYF
>TRBD1|-|TRBV9|TRBJ1-1
TGTGCCAGCAGCGAGTGGACAGGGAACACTGAAGCTTTCTTT
CASSEWTGNTEAFF
>TRBD1|few|TRBV6-1|TRBJ2-1
TGTGCCAGCAGAAGTAGACAGGGCCCGGATGAGCAGTTCTTC
CASRSRQGPDEQFF
>TRBD1|-|TRBV19|TRBJ1-2
TGTGCCAGTAGCGGGACAGGGCTTGTGGGCTACACCTTC
CASSGTGLVGYTF
>-|-|TRBV9|TRBJ2-5
TGTGCCAGCAGCGAGGGCCCCAGTAGGGAGACCCAGTACTTC
CASSEGPSRETQYF
>-|few|TRBV20-1|TRBJ2-2
TGCAGTGCCCAGGTCCCCGGGGAGCTGTTTTTT
CSAQVPGELFF
>TRBD1|-|TRBV6-1|TRBJ1-6
TGTGCCAGCAGTCGTGGACAGGGCTATTCACCCCTCCACTTT
CASSRGQGYSPLHF
>TRBD2|few|TRBV6-5|TRBJ2-3
TGTGCCAGCAGTTACTCGAGCGGGAGGGCCACAGATACGCAGTATTTT
CASSYSSGRATDTQYF
>-|-|TRBV9|TRBJ1-1
TGTGCCAGCAGCGTAGCTGTGAGGGACACTGAAGCTTTCTTT
CASSVAVRDTEAFF
>-|few|TRBV7-9|TRBJ1-2
TGTGCCAGCAGCTTAACAGGAACGTATGGCTACACCTTC
CASSLTGTYGYTF
>-|-|TRBV30|TRBJ1-5
TGTGCCTGGAGTGTACCCAGGGATGGTCAGCCCCAGCATTTT
CAWSVPRDGQPQHF
>-|-|TRBV6-5|TRBJ2-7
TGTGCCAGCAGTTACTCCCCGGGGACCTACGAGCAGTACTTC
CASSYSPGTYEQYF
>-|few|TRBV30|TRBJ2-7
TGTGCCTGGAGTGTGATTAGCTATTCAGGGTACGAGCAGTACTTC
CAWSVISYSGYEQYF